This T cell receptor (beta chain) was sequenced in a study of blood T cell repertoires in COVID-19. Across the study: The United States, Italy and Spain provided the acute and convalescent COVID-19 samples.

This CDR3 spans 16 amino acids. As handled by the study authors: Estimation of nucleated cell counts relied on the amplification of reference gene primers. TCRdb's copy holds only in-frame clones and misses some; the assay was immunoSEQ multiplex PCR. For V, J and clone size, that table is used; D and trimming come from the DNA. The repertoire includes 270,000 or so clones, roughly 89% of them detected once, and about 4.5% sits in the top ten. The sample taken for sequencing was peripheral blood. V gene TRBV21-1 combines with J gene TRBJ2-7; the table's D call of TRBD1 was not tested on the DNA. TRBV21-1 is flagged as a pseudogene. The clonotype originates from a woman aged 40-49 years who had recovered from COVID-19. This CDR3 is CASGKRDRGRSYEQYV. CDR3 in DNA: TGTGCCAGCGGGAAAAGGGACAGGGGGCGATCCTACGAGCAGTACGTC.